This T cell receptor beta chain was obtained from a study of blood T cell repertoires in COVID-19. Study-level background: Samples representing acute and convalescent COVID-19 were sourced from the United States, Italy and Spain. The cDNA or gDNA used as material had been derived from T cells, B-cell-depleted T cells, or PBMCs.

Germline CDR1 and CDR2: MNHEY and SVGEGT. The V segment lost 2 bases and the J segment 4 bases; nucleotides outside the gene matches: 4. This CDR3 contains 15 residues. Original methodology: Reference gene primer amplification gave estimated nucleated cell counts. Profiling relied on immunoSEQ multiplex PCR, and the TCRdb table lists in-frame clones only, not all of them. The DNA gave D and trimming, while V, J and clone size come from that table. The data show under 50,000 clones, with around nine tenths seen just once and about 35% held by the top ten. The V and J genes are TRBV6-2 or TRBV6-3 and TRBJ2-7; 11 bases match TRBD2. The sequencing input was peripheral blood. This TCR came from an older man with active COVID-19. CDR3 sequence reads: CASSYPLAGVYEQYF. The CDR3 DNA reads TGTGCCAGCAGTTACCCACTAGCGGGGGTTTACGAGCAGTACTTC.